The TCR beta chain described here comes from a study of shared clonotypes between healthy human individuals. Study results and limitations: Naive CD4 clonotype sharing across a few donors was about 5%. Generally, naive subsets came out with larger estimated richness than memory subsets. Relative to clonotypes present in all four donors, those not shared had lower generation probabilities.

TCRdb's table, derived via immunoSEQ multiplex PCR, lists solely in-frame clones and lacks some. The top ten hold under 30% of the sample, which has about 750,000 clones, about 92% seen once. The V gene lost 0 bases and the J gene lost 4 bases, with 12 bases spanning the gap. Germline V gene data show CDR1 as LNHDA and CDR2 as SQIVND (reference sequence). The CDR3 is 15 residues long. CD8 cells regarded as naive lacked CD45RO, were positively chosen for CCR7, and omitted terminally differentiated effector memory CD45RA+ cells. All the donors were Caucasian adults who lived in Nashville, Tennessee. Concerning this clone: Its antigen is currently unknown. This specimen includes other DNA sequences encoding the same CDR3.

The rearrangement uses TRBV19 and TRBJ1-1; D perhaps matches TRBD1 (5 bases). This TCR came from a man between 25 and 39 years old in good health. Sequencing input: naive CD8+ T cells sorted from blood. The CDR3 loop is CASSIDPMGGTEAFF. The DNA for the CDR3 is TGTGCCAGTAGTATAGATCCAATGGGGGGCACTGAAGCTTTCTTT.